This T cell receptor beta chain was retrieved from a study of shared clonotypes between healthy human individuals. Points from the study as a whole: Enrolling few donors narrowed the genetic and exposure-history diversity that was represented.

Profiling relied on immunoSEQ multiplex PCR, and the TCRdb table lists in-frame clones only, not all of them. The table lists some 490,000 clones, over 70% of them singletons. The CDR3 is made up of 16 amino acids. The V gene's germline CDR1 is SQVTM and CDR2 ANQGSEA. Participating donors were healthy, HIV-negative adults free of recent acute infections or vaccinations. On this clone: Its antigen is still unknown. A far larger clone is just one base off, so this is likely a read error.

The sequence was obtained from a woman in her forties in good health. Some clones in this sample may be carry-over from other donors' samples. V and J are TRBV29-1 and TRBJ2-2; 10 positions match TRBD2. Sequenced: PBMCs. Here the CDR3 DNA reads TGCAGCGTTGTAGGTGGTCCAGCGGGAGCTAGCGGGGGGCTGTTTTTT. Translated: CSVVGGPAGASGGLFF.